This T cell receptor (beta chain) derives from a study of neoadjuvant nivolumab and ipilimumab in lung cancer. Regarding the study as a whole: Higher pretherapy blood TCR richness went with higher resected-tumor richness.

Using immunoSEQ multiplex PCR, the repertoire was profiled, and TCRdb retains in-frame clones only, with some absent. The sample carries roughly 28,000 clones, 65% to 85% recorded once. To note about this clone: Its antigen is unidentified.

CDR1 and CDR2 from the germline V gene are SGHVS and FQNEAQ. This CDR3 is 15 amino acids long. V lost 5 bases to trimming and J lost 4 bases; unmatched junction nucleotides: 8. This specimen was tumor tissue, taken after neoadjuvant nivolumab, alone or with ipilimumab, at or shortly before surgery. The source is an adult with non-small cell lung cancer. This chain uses TRBV7-8 with TRBJ2-5; 9 bases line up with TRBD1. In nucleotides, the CDR3 is TGTGCCAGCAGCCCTCGTGTGACAGGGGGAGAGACCCAGTACTTC. Protein: CASSPRVTGGETQYF.